Listed below are T cell receptor beta chains from one sample, sequenced in a study of blood T cell repertoires in COVID-19. Produced via immunoSEQ multiplex PCR; TCRdb's table is partial and in-frame only. The sample includes roughly 330,000 clones, about 89% of them seen just once. The sequenced sample consisted of PBMCs or T cells enriched from blood (not recorded which). The receptors derive from a woman in her 30s who had recovered from COVID-19. Each CDR3 is given with its conserved first and last residue. D genes are given only for firm matches. Clone size is not always given. Where it is, it says once, few, many or a class for expanded clones.

j_gene: TRBJ2-5; v_gene: TRBV7-2; len: 14; abundance: NA; d_gene: NA; CDR3aa: CASSLGSGQETQYF; CDR3nt: TGTGCCAGCAGCTTAGGTAGCGGCCAAGAGACCCAGTACTTC
j_gene: TRBJ2-5; v_gene: TRBV30; len: 14; abundance: NA; d_gene: NA; CDR3aa: CAWGGGELQETQYF; CDR3nt: TGTGCCTGGGGGGGAGGAGAACTCCAAGAGACCCAGTACTTC
j_gene: TRBJ1-6; v_gene: TRBV6-5; len: 14; abundance: NA; d_gene: NA; CDR3aa: CASIQGLYNSPLHF; CDR3nt: TGTGCCAGCATCCAGGGGCTCTATAATTCACCCCTCCACTTT
j_gene: TRBJ1-5; v_gene: TRBV25-1; len: 14; abundance: NA; d_gene: NA; CDR3aa: CASSESRGNQPQHF; CDR3nt: TGTGCCAGCAGTGAATCGCGAGGGAATCAGCCCCAGCATTTT
j_gene: TRBJ1-1; v_gene: TRBV27; len: 13; abundance: NA; d_gene: NA; CDR3aa: CASSLTENTEAFF; CDR3nt: TGTGCCAGCAGCTTGACAGAGAACACTGAAGCTTTCTTT
j_gene: TRBJ2-1; v_gene: TRBV7-9; len: 17; abundance: NA; d_gene: NA; CDR3aa: CASSLIGRGKPKVEQFF; CDR3nt: TGTGCCAGCAGCTTAATCGGGCGGGGAAAACCTAAGGTTGAGCAGTTCTTC
j_gene: TRBJ1-2; v_gene: TRBV7-8; len: 13; abundance: NA; d_gene: NA; CDR3aa: CASSGQEGYGYTF; CDR3nt: TGTGCCAGCAGCGGTCAGGAGGGCTATGGCTACACCTTC
j_gene: TRBJ1-3; v_gene: TRBV2; len: 15; abundance: NA; d_gene: NA; CDR3aa: CARGKGDSSGNTIYF; CDR3nt: TGTGCCAGGGGGAAAGGGGACTCCTCTGGAAACACCATATATTTT
j_gene: TRBJ2-5; v_gene: TRBV3-1/TRBV3-2; len: 14; abundance: NA; d_gene: NA; CDR3aa: CASSQERDQETQYF; CDR3nt: TGTGCCAGCAGCCAAGAACGGGACCAAGAGACCCAGTACTTC
j_gene: TRBJ2-1; v_gene: TRBV6-2/TRBV6-3; len: 16; abundance: once; d_gene: TRBD1; CDR3aa: CASSYAGTGFYNEQFF; CDR3nt: TGTGCCAGCAGTTACGCCGGGACAGGGTTCTACAATGAGCAGTTCTTC
j_gene: TRBJ1-3; v_gene: TRBV5-1; len: 17; abundance: NA; d_gene: TRBD1; CDR3aa: CASSLAGLTGAGNTIYF; CDR3nt: TGCGCCAGCAGCTTGGCCGGCCTGACAGGGGCTGGAAACACCATATATTTT
j_gene: TRBJ1-3; v_gene: TRBV6-1; len: 16; abundance: once; d_gene: TRBD1; CDR3aa: CASSGGTGFFGNTIYF; CDR3nt: TGTGCCAGCAGTGGAGGGACAGGCTTTTTTGGAAACACCATATATTTT